This TCR beta chain is drawn from a study of Ad26.COV2.S vaccination and SARS-CoV-2 variants. Assay: immunoSEQ multiplex PCR; the TCRdb copy retains only in-frame clones and omits some. This table holds roughly 420,000 clones, roughly nine tenths found once. Treatment noted: roughly 18 received Ad26.COV2.S at low or high dose, single or two shots; about 5 received placebo; per-sample allocation not given. The samples date from day 63 after the first vaccine or placebo injection. Deletions cut 6 bases from V and 9 bases from J, with 21 bases between. The CDR3 spans 15 residues. Germline V gives CDR1 SGHTA, CDR2 FQGTGA.

The rearrangement uses TRBV7-3 and TRBJ2-4, with TRBD1 as a possible D gene (6 bases). The clonotype was recovered from a person aged 18 to 65 who received the Ad26.COV2.S COVID-19 vaccine or a placebo. The sequencing used peripheral blood, collected in a trial of Ad26.COV2.S vaccine versus placebo. CDR3 in amino acids: CASSYTPDRPFIQYF. The CDR3 DNA follows: TGTGCCAGCAGTTACACCCCCGACAGGCCCTTCATTCAGTACTTC.